A selection of T cell receptor beta chains follows, all from one sample in a study of shared clonotypes between healthy human individuals. Generated by immunoSEQ multiplex PCR, the TCRdb table keeps only in-frame clones and is missing some. The sample carries about 330,000 clones, about 74% recorded once. The sample comprised memory CD4+ T cells sorted from blood. The receptors stem from a man younger than 45 in good health. Both conserved end residues are trimmed from each CDR3. D genes are given only for firm matches. Clone size appears in some rows only: once, few, many, or a class for an expanded clone.

cdr3_aa j_call d_call clone_size v_call
ASSIRGRTTISGEQY TRBJ2-7 NA NA TRBV19
ASSSVGLAWNEQF TRBJ2-1 TRBD2 NA TRBV5-4
ASSGASGRGTGELF TRBJ2-2 TRBD2 NA TRBV2
ASPLGLAGVGTGELF TRBJ2-2 TRBD2 many TRBV7-2
ASQGGLSSYEQY TRBJ2-7 NA NA TRBV18
ASSLGGLAGVEQY TRBJ2-7 TRBD2 NA TRBV5-1
ASRGIHEQF TRBJ2-1 NA NA TRBV10-2
ASSPFREGTYEQY TRBJ2-7 TRBD2 NA TRBV18
ASSLDKSGRTFPSSYEQY TRBJ2-7 NA NA TRBV5-1
ASTIGGGTYEQY TRBJ2-7 NA NA TRBV7-2
ASTTGTNQANEQF TRBJ2-1 NA NA TRBV9
ASSSWGREETQY TRBJ2-5 NA NA TRBV5-1
ASSMNAAGSQY TRBJ2-7 NA NA TRBV19
SIEYGIQETQY TRBJ2-5 NA NA TRBV29-1
ATSRGTHFAGTSNQPQH TRBJ1-5 NA NA TRBV15
ASQMGKNTDTQY TRBJ2-3 NA NA TRBV2
ASSYGTYGYT TRBJ1-2 NA NA TRBV6-5
ASSKSPRGNSYEQY TRBJ2-7 NA few TRBV11-2
ASSLARLAGGETQY TRBJ2-5 TRBD2 NA TRBV5-1
ASSPTGGDSPLH TRBJ1-6 TRBD1 NA TRBV25-1
ASSLSGRNSPLH TRBJ1-6 NA NA TRBV7-9
SVEVGNFEKLF TRBJ1-4 NA NA TRBV29-1
ASSSTGREQY TRBJ2-7 NA NA TRBV18
ASSPAESSYNEQF TRBJ2-1 NA NA TRBV18
ASSSSSQGILYEQY TRBJ2-7 NA NA TRBV5-1
ASSESGGLAF TRBJ1-1 NA NA TRBV6-1
ASSEPAGGDTQY TRBJ2-3 NA NA TRBV10-1
ASSLGHGMGEQY TRBJ2-7 NA few TRBV28
ASSFRTGGFTEAF TRBJ1-1 TRBD1 NA TRBV7-8
ASSPLGSYEQY TRBJ2-7 NA NA TRBV28
ASSDKQGSGANVLT TRBJ2-6 NA NA TRBV25-1
ASSPSGVGYEQY TRBJ2-7 NA few TRBV7-8
ASSLGWGGGITEAF TRBJ1-1 NA NA TRBV28
ASSAPTGPAPGNTIY TRBJ1-3 NA few TRBV25-1
AWSVFGMGNEQF TRBJ2-1 NA NA TRBV30
ASRDSGAGEQY TRBJ2-7 TRBD2 NA TRBV2
ASNPGPGAWDEKLF TRBJ1-4 NA NA TRBV19
ASSSPGSNYGYT TRBJ1-2 NA once TRBV5-5